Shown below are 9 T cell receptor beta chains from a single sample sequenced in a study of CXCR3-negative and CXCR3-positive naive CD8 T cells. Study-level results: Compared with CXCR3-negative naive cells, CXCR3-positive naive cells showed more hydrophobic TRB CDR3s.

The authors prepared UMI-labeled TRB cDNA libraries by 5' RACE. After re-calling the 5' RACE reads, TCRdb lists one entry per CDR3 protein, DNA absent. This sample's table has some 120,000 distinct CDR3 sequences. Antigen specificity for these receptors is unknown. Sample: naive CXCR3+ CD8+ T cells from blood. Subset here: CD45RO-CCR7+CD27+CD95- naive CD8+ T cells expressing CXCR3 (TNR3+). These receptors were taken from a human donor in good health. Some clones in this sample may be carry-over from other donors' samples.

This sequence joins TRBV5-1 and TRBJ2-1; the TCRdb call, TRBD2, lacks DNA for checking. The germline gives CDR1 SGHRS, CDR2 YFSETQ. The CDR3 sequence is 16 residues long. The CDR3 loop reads CASSPGLAGVGNEQFF.

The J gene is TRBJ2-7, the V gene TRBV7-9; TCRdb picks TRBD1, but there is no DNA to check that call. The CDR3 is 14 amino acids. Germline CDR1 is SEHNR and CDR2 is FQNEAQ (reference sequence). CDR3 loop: CASSPDREDYEQYF. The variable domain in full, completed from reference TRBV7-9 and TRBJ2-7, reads DTGVSQNPRHKITKRGQNVTFRCDPISEHNRLYWYRQTLGQGPEFLTYFQNEAQLEKSRLLSDRFSAERPKGSFSTLEIQRTEQGDSAMYLCASSPDREDYEQYFGPGTRLTVT.

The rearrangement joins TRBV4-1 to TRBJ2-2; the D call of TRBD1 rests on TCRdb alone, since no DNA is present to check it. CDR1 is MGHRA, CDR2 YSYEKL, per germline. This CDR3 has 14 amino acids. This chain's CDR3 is CASSQWTGTGELFF.

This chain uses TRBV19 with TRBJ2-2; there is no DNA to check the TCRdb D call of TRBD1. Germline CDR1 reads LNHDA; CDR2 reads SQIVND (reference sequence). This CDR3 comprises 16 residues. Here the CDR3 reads CASKFGSGQFTGELFF.

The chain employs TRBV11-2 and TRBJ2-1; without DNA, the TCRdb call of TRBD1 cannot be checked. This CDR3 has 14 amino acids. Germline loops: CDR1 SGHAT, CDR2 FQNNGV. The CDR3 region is CASSLDPGDNEQFF.

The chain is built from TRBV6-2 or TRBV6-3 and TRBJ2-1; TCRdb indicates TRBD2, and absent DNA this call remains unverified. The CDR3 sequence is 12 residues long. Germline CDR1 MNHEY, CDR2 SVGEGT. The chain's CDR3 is CASSEGLAGAFF.

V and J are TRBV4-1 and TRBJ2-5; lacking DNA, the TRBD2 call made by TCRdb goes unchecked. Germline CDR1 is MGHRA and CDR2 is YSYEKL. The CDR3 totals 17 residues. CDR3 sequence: CASSPRPGGRGQETQYF.

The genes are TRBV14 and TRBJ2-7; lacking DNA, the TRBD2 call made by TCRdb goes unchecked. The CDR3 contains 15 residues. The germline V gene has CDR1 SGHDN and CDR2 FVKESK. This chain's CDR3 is CASSPRLAYSYEQYF.

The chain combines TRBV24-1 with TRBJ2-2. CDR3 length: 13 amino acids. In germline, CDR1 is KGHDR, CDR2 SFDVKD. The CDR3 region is CATREPDTGELFF.